This T cell receptor (beta chain) was recovered during a study of shared clonotypes between healthy human individuals (dated by TCRdb to 2018 to 2021). Study-level background: A couple of women and a few men aged 18 to 49 years were included in the cohort. For each donor, CD4 naive and CD4 memory were each run on three plates, CD8 naive on two plates, and CD8 memory on one plate. Between about 0.8 and 9 billion PBMCs per donor were obtained by leukapheresis. Different laboratories and diverse techniques were used to prepare libraries and sequence TCR repertoires, to increase sequencing depth and limit assay-specific biases. To estimate repertoire size and how much clonotype sharing occurs between individuals, the study deeply sequenced the blood TCR repertoires of 5 or 6 healthy adults. Broad study findings and their caveats: Even with the large sequencing depth, rarefaction of the sorted-subset datasets indicated that sequencing was incomplete. Pairwise subsampling indicated that sequencing depth was expected to affect the degree of clonotype sharing among donors. Larger estimated clonotype richness was generally found for naive subsets than for memory subsets. Clonotypes shared by all four sorted-subset donors showed higher generation probabilities than non-shared clonotypes. When several donors were compared, the shared fraction of clonotypes was about 5% for naive CD4, roughly 3.3% for naive CD8, 2.3% for memory CD4, and 0.4% for memory CD8. The small number of donors limited the genetic and exposure-history diversity represented. Only blood was sampled, and tissue TCR repertoires likely differ from those in blood.

Using the deep immunoSEQ assay, multiplex PCR amplified TCR CDR3 regions from genomic DNA. Genomic DNA extracted from each cell subset was distributed evenly over all wells of several immunoSEQ 96-well plates, and each plate served as one replicate. Each replicate PCR for sorted subsets received around 0.2 ug genomic DNA, equal to about 30,000 T cell genomes. The purified libraries were quantified using a Qubit 3.0 fluorometer, sized with a Bioanalyzer 2100, and then quantified again using the KAPA Library Quantification kit. Each immunoSEQ 96-well plate was sequenced on its own single-read 150-cycle Illumina NextSeq 550 flow cell. Regarding the original processing steps: Because the immunoSEQ output included only junctional sequences and no quality scores, the filtering could not be the same as the filtering used for full-length reads. To assign V/J genes and CDR3, sequences were annotated against IMGT germline references using PyIR, a Python wrapper for IgBLAST v1.9. Reads were filtered out if the reads had weak V/J assignments (E-value above 1e-6), no CDR3, stop codons, out-of-frame junctions, or ambiguous translated residues. V3J clonotypes were defined by identical inferred V gene, J gene, and CDR3 amino acid sequence. To compute the percentage overlap between repertoires, the number of shared unique clonotypes was divided by the size of the smaller repertoire. RTK rarefaction, the Chao1 estimator, and Recon v2.1 estimates of unobserved clonotypes were used to assess repertoire richness. Generation probabilities were computed with OLGA for all TCRbeta clonotypes obtained by the gDNA method from several donors. TCRdb took this table from immuneACCESS and kept in-frame rearrangements with V and J called. Such tables lack part of the clones; where checked against another copy, unresolved V genes explain under half of the gap, and the rest is unexplained. V, J and clone size reflect that table, while D and trimming were determined from the DNA. Present in this sample are a few million clones, 85% to 95% of which were seen just once. Under 0.45% of the sample is held by the ten biggest clonotypes.

About this clone: The antigen it recognizes is unknown. No base quality information exists; no much larger clone differs at one position.

At the junction V is shortened by 6 bases and J by 1 base, with 15 bases in between. The CDR3 starts with the cysteine, ends with the phenylalanine, and has 15 residues. Only the CDR3 region is kept as DNA, spanning 45 bases read in frame from base 1. CDR1 and CDR2 are drawn from the germline V gene (reference sequence): WNHNN, SYGVQD. The donors were healthy, HIV-negative adults with no recently reported acute infections or vaccinations. All donors were Caucasian adults living in Nashville, Tennessee, USA. CD4+ T cells were enriched by magnetic negative selection; naive cells were then positively selected on CD45RA, and the negative fraction formed the memory subset. After blood collection by leukapheresis, PBMCs were isolated using Ficoll-Histopaque density gradient centrifugation and then cryopreserved in the vapor phase of liquid nitrogen. Purity and quantity of every magnetically sorted T cell population were checked by analytical flow cytometry. From each sorted fraction, genomic DNA was isolated and quantified by UV absorbance on a Nanodrop 2000c.

This receptor was taken from a man between 18 and 29 years old in good health. Some clones in this sample may be carry-over from other donors' samples. Source material: naive CD4+ T cells from PBMCs. The intended sense of this specimen's cell subset or site label: CD45RA+ positively selected. The V gene is TRBV10-1 and the J gene is TRBJ1-1; the D gene is not confidently resolved. The DNA reads TGCGCCAGCAGAGCACTGAGGAGGGAGAACACTGAAGCTTTCTTT. Translation gives CASRALRRENTEAFF.